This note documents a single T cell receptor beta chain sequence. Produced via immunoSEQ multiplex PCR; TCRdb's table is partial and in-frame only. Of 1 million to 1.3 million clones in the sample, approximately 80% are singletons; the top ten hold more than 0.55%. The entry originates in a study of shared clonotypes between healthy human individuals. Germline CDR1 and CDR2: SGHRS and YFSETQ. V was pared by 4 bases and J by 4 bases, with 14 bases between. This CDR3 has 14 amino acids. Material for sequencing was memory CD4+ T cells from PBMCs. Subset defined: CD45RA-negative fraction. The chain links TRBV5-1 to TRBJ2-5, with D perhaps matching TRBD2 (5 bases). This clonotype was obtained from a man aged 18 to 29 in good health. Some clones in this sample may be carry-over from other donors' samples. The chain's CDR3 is CASSIAGNRETQYF. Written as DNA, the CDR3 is TGCGCCAGCAGCATAGCCGGGAACCGAGAGACCCAGTACTTC.